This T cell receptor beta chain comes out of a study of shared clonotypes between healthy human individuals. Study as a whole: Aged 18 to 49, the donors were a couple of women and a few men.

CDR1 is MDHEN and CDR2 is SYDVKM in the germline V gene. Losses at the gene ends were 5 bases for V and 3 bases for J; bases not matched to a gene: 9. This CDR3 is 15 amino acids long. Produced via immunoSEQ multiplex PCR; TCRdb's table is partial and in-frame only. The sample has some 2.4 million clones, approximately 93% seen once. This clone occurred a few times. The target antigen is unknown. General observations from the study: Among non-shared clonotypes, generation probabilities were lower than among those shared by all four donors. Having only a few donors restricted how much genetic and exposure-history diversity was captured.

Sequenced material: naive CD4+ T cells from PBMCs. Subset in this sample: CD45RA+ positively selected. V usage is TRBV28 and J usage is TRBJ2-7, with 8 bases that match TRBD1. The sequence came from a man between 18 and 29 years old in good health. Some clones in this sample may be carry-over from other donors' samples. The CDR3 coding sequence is TGTGCCAGCAGTATATACGGACAGGGCGGCTACGAGCAGTACTTC. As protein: CASSIYGQGGYEQYF.